One sample yielded the 5 T cell receptor beta chains listed below, sequenced in a study of cytomegalovirus exposure and HLA in healthy donors (TCRdb year 2017). The protocol used for the library was the immunoSEQ multiplex PCR assay. For the multiplex PCR, a mixture combining 60 forward primers for TCR Vbeta segments and 13 reverse primers for TCR Jbeta segments was used. TCRdb limited this immuneACCESS table to in-frame rearrangements with V and J called. A share of clones is missing; checked studies link under half to unresolved V genes, and the rest is unexplained. The sample has approximately 150,000 clones on record, about 80% of them singletons. The ten top clones hold 9.5% to 10% of the sample. Sequenced sample: PBMCs. These receptors were collected from a man in his late teens or twenties in good health and CMV-seropositive.

The genes are TRBV5-1 and TRBJ2-3; 10 bases match TRBD2. Looked up from germline, CDR1 is SGHRS and CDR2 is YFSETQ. The CDR3 has 16 amino acids. J was trimmed by 5 bases and V by 4 bases; bases with no gene match: 10. Here the CDR3 reads CASSLLAGDRGDTQYF. Written as DNA, the CDR3 is TGCGCCAGCAGCCTCCTAGCGGGAGATCGAGGAGATACGCAGTATTTT.

V and J are TRBV11-2 and TRBJ1-1; D may be TRBD1 (6 bases). Between the trimmed V and J ends, which lost 5 bases and 8 bases, there was a span of 18 bases. Germline V gene lookup returns CDR1 SGHAT and CDR2 FQNNGV. This CDR3 contains 14 residues. CDR3 coding DNA: TGTGCCAGCAGCCCAAGGACAGCCCCTCAGGAAGCTTTCTTT. It encodes CASSPRTAPQEAFF. The entire variable domain, with the rest obtained from reference TRBV11-2 and TRBJ1-1, is as follows: EAGVAQSPRYKIIEKRQSVAFWCNPISGHATLYWYQQILGQGPKLLIQFQNNGVVDDSQLPKDRFSAERLKGVDSTLKIQPAKLEDSAVYLCASSPRTAPQEAFFGQGTRLTVV.

The chain combines TRBV29-1 with TRBJ2-2; D is perhaps TRBD2 (6 bases). The CDR3 length is 16 residues. V lost 3 bases to trimming and J lost 3 bases, with 17 bases between them. CDR1 and CDR2 from the germline V gene are SQVTM and ANQGSEA. In DNA form, the CDR3 reads TGCAGCGTTGAGGGAGGAGGCGAGAGGGACACCGGGGAGCTGTTTTTT. Protein product: CSVEGGGERDTGELFF.

The genes are TRBV25-1 and TRBJ1-1, with D unclear. The V gene lost 6 bases and the J gene lost 1 base, with 9 bases spanning the gap. Per germline, CDR1 MGHDK and CDR2 SYGVNS. The CDR3 spans 13 residues. CDR3 sequence reads: CASSPYGNTEAFF. The CDR3 nucleotides are TGTGCCAGCAGCCCCTATGGGAACACTGAAGCTTTCTTT.

The chain uses TRBV5-6 and TRBJ2-5, with D possibly being TRBD2 (5 bases). The CDR3 is made up of 14 amino acids. V was clipped by 0 bases and J by 2 bases, with 8 bases between them. CDR1 is SGHDT, CDR2 YYEEEE, per germline. CDR3 nucleotides: TGTGCCAGCAGCTTGGTGACGGGGCAAGAGACCCAGTACTTC. Encoded protein: CASSLVTGQETQYF.